The 32 T cell receptor beta chains listed next were all sequenced from one sample in a study of blood T cell repertoires in COVID-19. TCRdb keeps only in-frame clones here, not all; method: immunoSEQ multiplex PCR. The data hold 250,000 to 350,000 clones, with just over 90% observed a single time. What was sequenced was peripheral blood. The receptors here all came from a woman younger than 45 with COVID-19, enrolled during active disease.

The V gene is TRBV6-2 or TRBV6-3, the J gene TRBJ1-2, with a tentative D call TRBD1 (6 bases). Germline loops: CDR1 MNHEY, CDR2 SVGEGT. V dropped 3 bases and J dropped 0 bases, with 17 bases sitting between them. This CDR3 region has 17 residues. The DNA for the CDR3 is TGTGCCAGCAGTTATCTCCAGGGGCTGGGAGCTAACTATGGCTACACCTTC. This encodes CASSYLQGLGANYGYTF.

This clone was counted only a few times. This sequence joins TRBV30 and TRBJ2-7; TRBD2 matches 7 bases. The CDR3 covers 14 residues. Trimming cost V 0 bases and J 5 bases; bases outside gene matches: 7. CDR1 and CDR2 from the germline V gene are GTSNPN and SVGIG (reference sequence). For the CDR3, the DNA is TGTGCCTGGAGTGTGGGGGGGACGGGGGACGAGCAGTACTTC. It codes for CAWSVGGTGDEQYF.

CDR3 region: CASSPDWGAEAFF. CDR3 bases: TGTGCCAGCAGCCCGGATTGGGGGGCTGAAGCTTTCTTT. This rearrangement joins TRBV7-8 to TRBJ1-1; tentative D call: TRBD1 (5 bases). V was shortened by 5 bases and J by 6 bases, with 13 bases between the two germline ends. Germline-derived CDR1 and CDR2 are SGHVS and FQNEAQ. There are 13 residues in the CDR3.

The chain links TRBV27 to TRBJ1-6; 7 nucleotides agree with TRBD1. After removal of 5 bases from V and 10 bases from J, the junction contained 8 bases not matched to a gene. Germline CDR1 MNHEY, CDR2 SMNVEV (reference sequence). The CDR3 consists of 14 residues. CDR3 protein: CASSETGMFSPLHF. For the CDR3, the DNA is TGTGCCAGCAGTGAGACAGGGATGTTCTCACCCCTCCACTTT.

The V call is TRBV19, the J call TRBJ1-2, with a weak D call TRBD1 (6 bases). There are 17 residues in the CDR3. The germline CDR1 and CDR2 sequences are LNHDA and SQIVND (reference sequence). Deletions cut 1 base from V and 4 bases from J, with 19 bases between. This chain's CDR3 is CASSIARGGIRGYGYTF. CDR3 sequence (DNA): TGTGCCAGTAGTATAGCCCGGGGCGGCATCAGGGGCTATGGCTACACCTTC.

The rearrangement uses TRBV15 and TRBJ2-7; the match to TRBD1 covers 9 bases. The trim removed 1 base at V and 5 bases at J, leaving 6 bases unmatched. CDR1 is LNHNV and CDR2 is YYDKDF in the germline V gene (reference sequence). This CDR3 is 15 amino acids long. As DNA, the CDR3 is TGTGCCACCAGCAGAGTGGGACAGGGTTTCGACGAGCAGTACTTC. It codes for CATSRVGQGFDEQYF.

The V and J genes are TRBV3-1 (or the pseudogene TRBV3-2) and TRBJ2-1; the match to TRBD2 covers 14 bases. Germline V CDR1 and CDR2: LGHDT, YNNKEL (reference sequence). This CDR3 spans 18 amino acids. V trimming: 4 bases; J trimming: 8 bases; junction bases outside the gene matches: 13. DNA of the CDR3: TGTGCCAGCAGCCCATGGGGACTAGCGGGAGAACGGGGCCATGAGCAGTTCTTC. It encodes CASSPWGLAGERGHEQFF.

The sample holds one count of this clone. This chain links TRBV10-3 with TRBJ2-3; D perhaps matches TRBD2 (5 bases). The CDR3 is 15 amino acids. From germline, CDR1 is ENHRY and CDR2 SYGVKD. V was pared by 4 bases and J by 0 bases, with 11 bases between. DNA of the CDR3: TGTGCCATCAGTGGCTTAGCGACTAGCACAGATACGCAGTATTTT. Translated, it gives CAISGLATSTDTQYF.

The chain joins TRBV28 to TRBJ2-7; 8 bases align to TRBD1. This CDR3 region has 16 residues. Trimming removed 2 bases from V and 4 bases from J; junction bases left unmatched: 10. Germline V gives CDR1 MDHEN, CDR2 SYDVKM. This chain's CDR3 is CASSLGGGTGGYEQYF. DNA of the CDR3: TGTGCCAGCAGTTTAGGCGGCGGGACAGGAGGGTACGAGCAGTACTTC.

This chain joins TRBV7-3 and TRBJ2-2; D uncertain. The length of the CDR3 is 15 residues. V dropped 4 bases and J dropped 5 bases, with 14 bases sitting between them. Germline V gene sequence: CDR1 SGHTA, CDR2 FQGTGA. CDR3 in amino acids: CASSSPTERTGELFF. The DNA of the CDR3 is TGTGCCAGCAGCTCGCCTACGGAGAGAACCGGGGAGCTGTTTTTT.

The J gene is TRBJ2-6, the V gene TRBV6-1; possible D gene TRBD1, 6 bases. CDR3 length: 18 amino acids. Looked up from germline, CDR1 is MNHNS and CDR2 is SASEGT. The V end was cut by 3 bases, the J end by 0 bases, with 15 bases between. CDR3 loop: CASSEGHGYLSGANVLTF. CDR3 nucleotides: TGTGCCAGCAGTGAGGGACACGGATACCTCTCTGGGGCCAACGTCCTGACTTTC.

In the case of this clone: One end of the junction does not line up with germline, which may come from a read error. The chain has TRBV7-9 and TRBJ2-3, with 8 positions matching TRBD1. The CDR3 sequence is 15 residues long. Germline-derived CDR1 and CDR2 are SEHNR and FQNEAQ (reference sequence). In nucleotides, the CDR3 is TGTGCCAGCATTTTAAGTTCAGGACAGGGTGAAAGAAAGGATTTT. It is translated as CASILSSGQGERKDF.

The chain carries TRBV10-3 and TRBJ2-7; 8 bases are shared with TRBD1. The trim removed 6 bases at V and 6 bases at J, leaving 10 bases unmatched. The CDR3 is 14 residues long. Germline CDR1 and CDR2: ENHRY and SYGVKD. The CDR3 region is CAIRQMQGAREQYF. The CDR3 DNA is TGTGCCATCAGGCAGATGCAGGGGGCACGCGAGCAGTACTTC.

The chain links TRBV5-4 to TRBJ1-6; TRBD1 agrees at 8 bases. V lost 6 bases to trimming and J lost 9 bases; unmatched junction nucleotides: 8. Germline V gene data show CDR1 as SGHNT and CDR2 as YYREEE (reference sequence). The CDR3 runs to 14 residues. CDR3 residues: CASTIGQGSSPLHF. DNA for the CDR3: TGTGCCAGCACTATAGGACAGGGTAGTTCACCCCTCCACTTT.

This chain connects TRBV24-1 to TRBJ2-7; D gene unclear. Trimming stripped 4 bases from V and 3 bases from J, with 6 bases between. The CDR3 extends over 12 amino acids. Per germline, CDR1 KGHDR and CDR2 SFDVKD. This CDR3 is CATSDPGYEQYF. The CDR3 nucleotides read TGTGCCACCAGTGACCCAGGCTACGAGCAGTACTTC.

V gene TRBV19 combines with J gene TRBJ2-1; 8 bases map to TRBD2. CDR3 length: 14 amino acids. The germline V gene has CDR1 LNHDA and CDR2 SQIVND (reference sequence). V lost 6 bases to trimming and J lost 7 bases; unmatched junction nucleotides: 8. CDR3 in amino acids: CASRDTGGPNEQFF. CDR3 nucleotide sequence: TGTGCCAGTAGGGATACGGGAGGGCCTAATGAGCAGTTCTTC.

The rearrangement links TRBV5-6 to TRBJ2-7, with 9 bases aligning to TRBD1. This CDR3 spans 15 amino acids. Trimming removed 6 bases from V and 5 bases from J; junction bases left unmatched: 12. Germline V gene data show CDR1 as SGHDT and CDR2 as YYEEEE. This CDR3 reads CASTYLDRGYHEQYF. CDR3 nucleotide sequence: TGTGCCAGCACCTATTTGGACAGGGGATACCACGAGCAGTACTTC.

The chain recombines TRBV5-4 with TRBJ1-4; 9 bases align to TRBD1. There are 14 residues in the CDR3. Germline CDR1 SGHNT, CDR2 YYREEE (reference sequence). V lost 1 base and J lost 8; bases outside the gene matches: 3. CDR3 sequence (DNA): TGTGCCAGCAGCTTGCGTACAGGGGGCGAAAAACTGTTTTTT. Its translation is CASSLRTGGEKLFF. The whole variable domain, remainder taken from reference TRBV5-4 and TRBJ1-4, is ETGVTQSPTHLIKTRGQQVTLRCSSQSGHNTVSWYQQALGQGPQFIFQYYREEENGRGNFPPRFSGLQFPNYSSELNVNALELDDSALYLCASSLRTGGEKLFFGSGTQLSVL.

The chain combines TRBV11-3 with TRBJ2-1, with 7 bases aligning to TRBD1. Germline CDR1 and CDR2: SGHNT and YENEEA. J lost 3 bases, V lost 3 bases, and 5 bases had no gene match. The CDR3 loop spans 15 amino acids. The DNA for the CDR3 is TGTGCCAGCAGCTTCGGACAGGCGGACTACAATGAGCAGTTCTTC. Translating it yields CASSFGQADYNEQFF.

The rearrangement uses TRBV14 and TRBJ1-5, with D perhaps matching TRBD1 (6 bases). The CDR3 runs to 15 residues. Trimming took off 1 base at V and 11 bases at J, with 18 bases between the two ends. The germline gives CDR1 SGHDN, CDR2 FVKESK. The CDR3 spells CASSQVGQGKRAQHF. The CDR3 bases are TGTGCCAGCAGCCAAGTTGGGCAGGGGAAGAGGGCCCAGCATTTT.

The chain carries TRBV5-1 and TRBJ1-2; 7 bases align to TRBD1. CDR3 length equals 15 residues. Germline CDR1 is SGHRS and CDR2 is YFSETQ. V dropped 1 base and J dropped 0; count of bases not matched to a gene: 3. CDR3 DNA: TGCGCCAGCAGCTTGCCGGACAGGCCTAACTATGGCTACACCTTC. Residues: CASSLPDRPNYGYTF.

This chain connects TRBV29-1 to TRBJ1-1; tentative D call: TRBD1 (5 bases). Germline CDR1 and CDR2: SQVTM and ANQGSEA. Trimming shortened V by 2 bases and J by 11 bases, and 15 bases separated the two germline ends. The CDR3 extends over 12 amino acids. CDR3 nucleotide sequence: TGCAGCGTTGAATTAGTGACAGAGAGGGCTTTCTTT. Protein product: CSVELVTERAFF.

The chain joins TRBV19 to TRBJ1-3; D uncertain. CDR3 length equals 14 residues. Germline V CDR1 and CDR2: LNHDA, SQIVND (reference sequence). The germline V and J ends were trimmed by 7 bases and 0 bases, with 10 bases remaining between them. The CDR3 sequence: CASTPQDSGNTIYF. Here the CDR3 DNA reads TGTGCCAGTACCCCCCAGGACTCTGGAAACACCATATATTTT. The entire variable domain, with the rest obtained from reference TRBV19 and TRBJ1-3, is as follows: DGGITQSPKYLFRKEGQNVTLSCEQNLNHDAMYWYRQDPGQGLRLIYYSQIVNDFQKGDIAEGYSVSREKKESFPLTVTSAQKNPTAFYLCASTPQDSGNTIYFGEGSWLTVV.

V and J are TRBV19 and TRBJ1-5, with 10 positions matching TRBD1. The CDR3 contains 15 residues. Germline loops: CDR1 LNHDA, CDR2 SQIVND (reference sequence). V was clipped by 1 base and J by 7 bases; unmatched bases: 4. The DNA of the CDR3 is TGTGCCAGTAGTATAGCCGGGACAGGGGTACAGCCCCAGCATTTT. As protein: CASSIAGTGVQPQHF.

The gene calls are TRBV9 and TRBJ2-5; 13 bases are a match to TRBD2. Unmatched junction bases numbered 9, after V lost 0 bases and J lost 4 bases. This CDR3 contains 18 residues. CDR1 and CDR2 from the germline V gene are SGDLS and YYNGEE. The CDR3 sequence is CASSVAPTSGRAAETQYF. CDR3 bases: TGTGCCAGCAGCGTAGCTCCCACTAGCGGGAGGGCCGCAGAGACCCAGTACTTC.

The CDR3 region is CASSHSGGYDGYTF. The CDR3 DNA sequence: TGTGCCAGCAGTCATTCAGGGGGCTATGATGGCTACACCTTC. The rearrangement joins TRBV6-5 to TRBJ1-2; 8 bases agree with TRBD1. CDR3 length: 14 amino acids. Germline V lookup: CDR1 MNHEY, CDR2 SVGAGI. V shed 5 bases, J shed 6 bases, and the junction held 8 bases outside the gene matches.

CDR3 nucleotides: TGTGCCACCAGTGATAGGGGGCTTGGCAATGAGCAGTTCTTC. Its translation is CATSDRGLGNEQFF. This chain links TRBV24-1 with TRBJ2-1, with TRBD1 matching over 7 bases. The CDR3 loop spans 14 amino acids. V was pared by 3 bases and J by 6 bases, with 4 bases of the junction left unmatched. In germline, CDR1 is KGHDR, CDR2 SFDVKD.

The chain has TRBV6-5 and TRBJ1-3; possibly TRBD1 for D (6 bases). The CDR3 has 13 residues. V shed 10 bases and J shed 2 bases, with 12 bases lying between them. Germline V gives CDR1 MNHEY, CDR2 SVGAGI. The CDR3 DNA sequence: TGTGCCACGGGGGGGGCCCCTGGAAACACCATATATTTT. Translation gives CATGGAPGNTIYF.

The chain couples TRBV11-2 to TRBJ1-5; no firm D call. Germline V gene sequence: CDR1 SGHAT, CDR2 FQNNGV. Between the trimmed V and J ends, which lost 5 bases and 11 bases, there was a span of 16 bases. This CDR3 spans 13 amino acids. The CDR3 protein is CASSAAPLRAQHF. The CDR3, as DNA: TGTGCCAGCAGCGCGGCGCCTCTGAGAGCCCAGCATTTT.

This clone was counted a single time. The CDR3 nucleotides are TGTGCCAGCTCCCCGGACAGGGACACTGAAGCTTTCTTT. Amino acid sequence: CASSPDRDTEAFF. The rearrangement links TRBV11-2 to TRBJ1-1, with 8 bases aligning to TRBD1. The germline V gene has CDR1 SGHAT and CDR2 FQNNGV. With 8 bases clipped from V and 3 bases from J, the junction kept 5 bases outside the gene matches. CDR3 length: 13 amino acids.

This clone was recorded only once. V is TRBV15 and J is TRBJ2-2; 7 nucleotides match TRBD1. This CDR3 region has 15 residues. Germline assignment: CDR1 LNHNV and CDR2 YYDKDF (reference sequence). J lost 0 bases, V lost 6 bases, and 4 bases had no gene match. The CDR3 sequence is CATSEQGTNTGELFF. CDR3 DNA: TGTGCCACCAGTGAACAGGGGACGAACACCGGGGAGCTGTTTTTT.

The chain joins TRBV28 to TRBJ2-7; D remains unclear. Germline values: CDR1 MDHEN, CDR2 SYDVKM. V was trimmed by 6 bases and J by 4 bases, leaving 19 bases between them. The CDR3 is 15 residues long. CDR3 amino acids: CASSSQARVLYEQYF. The CDR3 region has the DNA TGTGCCAGCAGCTCTCAAGCCCGGGTCCTGTACGAGCAGTACTTC.